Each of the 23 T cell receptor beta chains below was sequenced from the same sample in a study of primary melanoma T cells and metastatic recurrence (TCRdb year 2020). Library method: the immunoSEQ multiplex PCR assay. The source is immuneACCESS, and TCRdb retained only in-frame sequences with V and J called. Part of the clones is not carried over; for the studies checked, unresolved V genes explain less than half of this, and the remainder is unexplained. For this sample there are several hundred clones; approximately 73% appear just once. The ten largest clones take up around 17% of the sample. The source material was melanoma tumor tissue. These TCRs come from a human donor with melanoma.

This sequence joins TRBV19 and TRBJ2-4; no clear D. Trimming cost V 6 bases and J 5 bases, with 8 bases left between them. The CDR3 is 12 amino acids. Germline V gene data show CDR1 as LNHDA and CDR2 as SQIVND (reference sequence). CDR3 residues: CASRNHENIQYF. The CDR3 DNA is TGTGCCAGTAGAAACCACGAAAACATTCAGTACTTC.

The CDR3 loop reads CSVDGLNTEAFF. CDR3 DNA: TGCAGCGTTGACGGGTTGAACACTGAAGCTTTCTTT. This chain connects TRBV29-1 to TRBJ1-1; no clear D. Looked up from germline, CDR1 is SQVTM and CDR2 is ANQGSEA. V was pared by 3 bases and J by 0 bases, with 5 bases between. The CDR3 extends over 12 amino acids.

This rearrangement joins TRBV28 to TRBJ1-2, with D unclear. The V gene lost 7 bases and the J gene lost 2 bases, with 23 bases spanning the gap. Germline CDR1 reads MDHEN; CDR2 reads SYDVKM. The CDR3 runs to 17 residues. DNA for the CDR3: TGTGCCAGCATCACAACCACGGACCGTTTCGGGAACTATGGCTACACCTTC. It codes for CASITTTDRFGNYGYTF.

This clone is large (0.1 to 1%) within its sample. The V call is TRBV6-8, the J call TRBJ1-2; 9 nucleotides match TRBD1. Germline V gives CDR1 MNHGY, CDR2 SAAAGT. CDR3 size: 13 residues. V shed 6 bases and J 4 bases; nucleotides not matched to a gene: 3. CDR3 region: CASRGQGGYGYTF. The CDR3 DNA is TGTGCCAGCAGGGGACAGGGTGGCTATGGCTACACCTTC.

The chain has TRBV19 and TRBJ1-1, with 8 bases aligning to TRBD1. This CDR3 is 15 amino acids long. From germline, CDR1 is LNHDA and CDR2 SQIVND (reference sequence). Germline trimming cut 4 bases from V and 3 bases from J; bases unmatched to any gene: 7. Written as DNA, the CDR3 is TGTGCCAGTAGTAAACAGGGGGTTAAGGACACTGAAGCTTTCTTT. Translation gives CASSKQGVKDTEAFF.

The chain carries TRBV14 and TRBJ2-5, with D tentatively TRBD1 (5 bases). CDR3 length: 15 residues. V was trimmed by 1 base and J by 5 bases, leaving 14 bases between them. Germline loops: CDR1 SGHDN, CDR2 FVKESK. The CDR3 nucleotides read TGTGCCAGCAGCCAAGGTGTCAGGGTATACGAGACCCAGTACTTC. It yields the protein CASSQGVRVYETQYF.

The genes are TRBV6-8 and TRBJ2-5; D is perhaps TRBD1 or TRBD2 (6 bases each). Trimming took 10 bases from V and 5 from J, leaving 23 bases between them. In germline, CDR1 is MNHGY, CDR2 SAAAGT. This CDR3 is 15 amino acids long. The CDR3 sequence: CATKGRGRQVETQYF. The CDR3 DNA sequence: TGTGCCACCAAGGGTAGGGGGAGGCAGGTTGAGACCCAGTACTTC.

CDR3 bases: TGCGCCAGCAGCCTGGGGGTCGCGCAAACTAATGAAAAACTGTTTTTT. Protein product: CASSLGVAQTNEKLFF. This chain joins TRBV5-1 and TRBJ1-4, with a tentative D call TRBD1 (5 bases). CDR3 length equals 16 residues. Germline V gives CDR1 SGHRS, CDR2 YFSETQ. V was trimmed by 4 bases and J by 1 base, leaving 14 bases between them. Supplemented by reference TRBV5-1 and TRBJ1-4, the full variable domain reads KAGVTQTPRYLIKTRGQQVTLSCSPISGHRSVSWYQQTPGQGLQFLFEYFSETQRNKGNFPGRFSGRQFSNSRSEMNVSTLELGDSALYLCASSLGVAQTNEKLFFGSGTQLSVL.

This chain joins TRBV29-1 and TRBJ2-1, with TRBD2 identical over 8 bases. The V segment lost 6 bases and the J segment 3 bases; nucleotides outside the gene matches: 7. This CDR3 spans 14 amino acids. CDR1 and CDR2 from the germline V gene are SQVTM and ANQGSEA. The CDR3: CSVPTSGNYNEQFF. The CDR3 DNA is TGCAGCGTGCCAACTAGCGGTAACTACAATGAGCAGTTCTTC.

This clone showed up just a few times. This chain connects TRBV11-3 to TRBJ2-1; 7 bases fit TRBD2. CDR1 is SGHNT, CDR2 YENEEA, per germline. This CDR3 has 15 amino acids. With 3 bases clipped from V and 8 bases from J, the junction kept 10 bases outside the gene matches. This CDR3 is CASSLFGEGGDEQFF. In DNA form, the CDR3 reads TGTGCCAGCAGCTTGTTTGGGGAGGGAGGCGATGAGCAGTTCTTC. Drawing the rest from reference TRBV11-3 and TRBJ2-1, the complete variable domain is EAGVVQSPRYKIIEKKQPVAFWCNPISGHNTLYWYLQNLGQGPELLIRYENEEAVDDSQLPKDRFSAERLKGVDSTLKIQPAELGDSAVYLCASSLFGEGGDEQFFGPGTRLTVL.

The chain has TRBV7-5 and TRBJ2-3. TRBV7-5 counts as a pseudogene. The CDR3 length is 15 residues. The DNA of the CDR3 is TGTGCCAGCAGGAACCGGGACCGCCGCACAGATACGCAGTATTTT. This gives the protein CASRNRDRRTDTQYF.

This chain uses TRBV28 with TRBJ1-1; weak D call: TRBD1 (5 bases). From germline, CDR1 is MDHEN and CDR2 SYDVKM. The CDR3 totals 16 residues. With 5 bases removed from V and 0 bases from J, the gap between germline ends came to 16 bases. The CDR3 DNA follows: TGTGCCAGCAGTGAACGCCCGGGACTGATGAACACTGAAGCTTTCTTT. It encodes CASSERPGLMNTEAFF. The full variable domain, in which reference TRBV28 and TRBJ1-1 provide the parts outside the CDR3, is DVKVTQSSRYLVKRTGEKVFLECVQDMDHENMFWYRQDPGLGLRLIYFSYDVKMKEKGDIPEGYSVSREKKERFSLILESASTNQTSMYLCASSERPGLMNTEAFFGQGTRLTVV.

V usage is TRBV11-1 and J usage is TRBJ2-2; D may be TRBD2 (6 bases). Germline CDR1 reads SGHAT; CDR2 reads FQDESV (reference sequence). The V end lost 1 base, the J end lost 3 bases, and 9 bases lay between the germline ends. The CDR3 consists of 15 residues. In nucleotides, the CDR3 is TGTGCCAGCAGCTTAGGGACTACCTACACCGGGGAGCTGTTTTTT. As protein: CASSLGTTYTGELFF.

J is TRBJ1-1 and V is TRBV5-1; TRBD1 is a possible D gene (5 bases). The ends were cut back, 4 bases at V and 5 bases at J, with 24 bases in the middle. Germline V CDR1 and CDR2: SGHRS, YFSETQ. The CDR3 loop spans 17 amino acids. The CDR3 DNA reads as TGCGCCAGCAGCGGTGTTGGCGGACTGACAGTTCCAACTGAAGCTTTCTTT. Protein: CASSGVGGLTVPTEAFF.

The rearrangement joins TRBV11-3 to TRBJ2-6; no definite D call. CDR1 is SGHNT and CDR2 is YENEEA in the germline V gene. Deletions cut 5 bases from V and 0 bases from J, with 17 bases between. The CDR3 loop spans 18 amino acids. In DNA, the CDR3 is TGTGCCAGCAGCAACCTCAGGTGGTCTCCCTCTGGGGCCAACGTCCTGACTTTC. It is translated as CASSNLRWSPSGANVLTF.

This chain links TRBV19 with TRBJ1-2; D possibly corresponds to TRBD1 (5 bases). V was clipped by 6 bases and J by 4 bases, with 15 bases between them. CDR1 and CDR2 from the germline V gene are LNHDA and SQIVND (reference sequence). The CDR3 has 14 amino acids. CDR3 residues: CASSHGTDLYGYTF. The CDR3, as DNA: TGTGCCAGTAGCCATGGGACCGACCTCTATGGCTACACCTTC.

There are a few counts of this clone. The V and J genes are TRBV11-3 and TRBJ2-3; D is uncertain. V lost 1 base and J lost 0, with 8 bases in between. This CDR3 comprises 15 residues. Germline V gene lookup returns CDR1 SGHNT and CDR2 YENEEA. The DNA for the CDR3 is TGTGCCAGCAGCTTAGTACAGCTTAGCACAGATACGCAGTATTTT. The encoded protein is CASSLVQLSTDTQYF.

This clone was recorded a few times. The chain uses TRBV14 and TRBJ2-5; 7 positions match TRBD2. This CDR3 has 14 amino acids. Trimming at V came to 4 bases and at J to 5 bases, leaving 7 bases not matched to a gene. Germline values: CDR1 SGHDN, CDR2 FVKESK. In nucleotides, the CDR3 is TGTGCCAGCAGCCTCGGGGACTACTTGGAGACCCAGTACTTC. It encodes CASSLGDYLETQYF.

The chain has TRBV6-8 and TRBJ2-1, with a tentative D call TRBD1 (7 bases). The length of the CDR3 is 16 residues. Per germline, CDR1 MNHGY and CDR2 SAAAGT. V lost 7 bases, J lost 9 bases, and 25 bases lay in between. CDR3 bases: TGTGCCAGCACCCCCCCCAGGGGGTCACTGGGAGGTGAGCAGTTCTTC. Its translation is CASTPPRGSLGGEQFF.

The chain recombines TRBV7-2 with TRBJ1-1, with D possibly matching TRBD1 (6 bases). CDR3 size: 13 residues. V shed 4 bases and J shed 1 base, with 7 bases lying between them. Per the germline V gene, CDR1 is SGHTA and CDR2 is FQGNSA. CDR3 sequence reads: CASSSTGNTEAFF. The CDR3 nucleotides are TGTGCCAGCAGCTCGACAGGGAACACTGAAGCTTTCTTT. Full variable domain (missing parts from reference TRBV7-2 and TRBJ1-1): GAGVSQSPSNKVTEKGKDVELRCDPISGHTALYWYRQSLGQGLEFLIYFQGNSAPDKSGLPSDRFSAERTGGSVSTLTIQRTQQEDSAVYLCASSSTGNTEAFFGQGTRLTVV.

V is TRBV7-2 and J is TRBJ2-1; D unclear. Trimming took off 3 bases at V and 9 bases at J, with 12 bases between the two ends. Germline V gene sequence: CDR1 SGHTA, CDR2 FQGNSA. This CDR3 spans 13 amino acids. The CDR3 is CASSFSGLGEQFF. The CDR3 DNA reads TGTGCCAGCAGCTTTTCGGGTTTGGGTGAGCAGTTCTTC.

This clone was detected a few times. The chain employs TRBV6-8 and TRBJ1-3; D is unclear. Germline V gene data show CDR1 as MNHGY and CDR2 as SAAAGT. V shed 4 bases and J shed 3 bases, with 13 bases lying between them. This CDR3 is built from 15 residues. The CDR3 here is CASSFLSEGGNTIYF. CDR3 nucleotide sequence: TGTGCCAGCAGTTTTCTCAGTGAAGGTGGAAACACCATATATTTT.

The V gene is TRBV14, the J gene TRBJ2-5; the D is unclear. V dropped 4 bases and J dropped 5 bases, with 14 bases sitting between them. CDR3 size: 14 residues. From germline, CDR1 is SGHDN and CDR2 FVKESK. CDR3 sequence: CASSRSLLGETQYF. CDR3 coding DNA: TGTGCCAGCAGCCGCTCTCTGCTTGGGGAGACCCAGTACTTC.